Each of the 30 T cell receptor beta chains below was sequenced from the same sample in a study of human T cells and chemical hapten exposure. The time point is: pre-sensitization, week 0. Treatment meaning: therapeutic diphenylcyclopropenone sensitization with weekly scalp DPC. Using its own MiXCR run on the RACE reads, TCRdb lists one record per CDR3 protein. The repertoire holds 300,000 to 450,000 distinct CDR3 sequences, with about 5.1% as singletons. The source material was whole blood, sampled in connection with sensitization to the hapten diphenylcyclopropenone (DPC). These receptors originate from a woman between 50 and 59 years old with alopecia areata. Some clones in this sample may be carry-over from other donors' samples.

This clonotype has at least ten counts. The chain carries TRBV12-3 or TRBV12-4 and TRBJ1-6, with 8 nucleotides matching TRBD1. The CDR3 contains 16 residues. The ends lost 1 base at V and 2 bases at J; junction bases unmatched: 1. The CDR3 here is CASSLGQGPYNSPLHF. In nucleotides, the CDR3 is TGTGCCAGCAGTTTAGGACAGGGGCCCTATAATTCACCCCTCCACTTT.

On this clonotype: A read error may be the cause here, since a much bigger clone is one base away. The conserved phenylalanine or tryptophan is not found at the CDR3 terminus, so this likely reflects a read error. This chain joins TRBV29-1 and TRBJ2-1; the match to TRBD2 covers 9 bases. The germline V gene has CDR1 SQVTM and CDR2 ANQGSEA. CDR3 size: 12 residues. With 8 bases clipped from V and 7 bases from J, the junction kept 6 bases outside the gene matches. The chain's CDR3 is CSCLAGLNEQFY. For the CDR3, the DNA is TGCAGCTGTCTAGCGGGACTGAATGAGCAGTTCTAC.

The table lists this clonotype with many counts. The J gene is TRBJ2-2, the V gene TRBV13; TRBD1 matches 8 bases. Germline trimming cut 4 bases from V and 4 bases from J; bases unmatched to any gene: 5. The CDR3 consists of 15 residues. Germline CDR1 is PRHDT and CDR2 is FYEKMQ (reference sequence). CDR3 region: CASSWTGSVTGELFF. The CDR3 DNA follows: TGTGCCAGCAGCTGGACAGGGAGTGTCACCGGGGAGCTGTTTTTT.

In nucleotides, the CDR3 is TGTGCCAGTAGCGGGACAGGGGCCAACTCCTACAATGAGCAGTTCTTC. Amino acids: CASSGTGANSYNEQFF. The chain has TRBV19 and TRBJ2-1, with 10 bases identical to TRBD1. The germline CDR1 and CDR2 sequences are LNHDA and SQIVND (reference sequence). Unmatched junction bases numbered 5, after V lost 6 bases and J lost 0 bases. This CDR3 is built from 16 residues.

CDR3 amino acids: CASSRDRGRESTEAFF. In nucleotides, the CDR3 is TGTGCCAGCAGTCGGGACAGGGGGCGAGAAAGTACTGAAGCTTTCTTT. The chain employs TRBV27 and TRBJ1-1; TRBD1 matches at 12 bases. This CDR3 region has 16 residues. J was trimmed by 5 bases and V by 5 bases; bases with no gene match: 9. In germline, CDR1 is MNHEY, CDR2 SMNVEV (reference sequence).

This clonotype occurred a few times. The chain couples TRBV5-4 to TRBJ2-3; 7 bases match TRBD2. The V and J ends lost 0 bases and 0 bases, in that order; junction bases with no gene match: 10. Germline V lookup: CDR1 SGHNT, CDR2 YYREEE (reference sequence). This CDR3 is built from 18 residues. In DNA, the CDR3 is TGTGCCAGCAGCTTGGCGCCAAGCGGGGTGCTTAGCACAGATACGCAGTATTTT. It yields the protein CASSLAPSGVLSTDTQYF.

The CDR3 sequence: CASSLGYAFF. CDR3 bases: TGTGCCAGCAGCTTAGGTTACGCTTTCTTT. The chain links TRBV13 to TRBJ1-1; D call uncertain. Per germline, CDR1 PRHDT and CDR2 FYEKMQ (reference sequence). This CDR3 region has 10 residues. Trimming removed 0 bases from V and 11 bases from J, with 4 bases in between. Based on the CDR3 plus reference TRBV13 and TRBJ1-1, the full variable domain is AAGVIQSPRHLIKEKRETATLKCYPIPRHDTVYWYQQGPGQDPQFLISFYEKMQSDKGSIPDRFSAQQFSDYHSELNMSSLELGDSALYFCASSLGYAFFGQGTRLTVV.

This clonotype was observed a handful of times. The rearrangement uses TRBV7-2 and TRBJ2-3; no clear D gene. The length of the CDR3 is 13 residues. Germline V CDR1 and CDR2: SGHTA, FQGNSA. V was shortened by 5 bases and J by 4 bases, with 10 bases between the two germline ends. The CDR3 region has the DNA TGTGCCAGCAGCCTCCCTTACCCAGATACGCAGTATTTT. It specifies CASSLPYPDTQYF.

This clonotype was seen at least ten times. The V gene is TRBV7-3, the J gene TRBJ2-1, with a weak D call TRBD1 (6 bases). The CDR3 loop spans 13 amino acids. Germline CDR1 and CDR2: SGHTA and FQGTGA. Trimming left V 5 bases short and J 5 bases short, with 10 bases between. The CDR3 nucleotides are TGTGCCAGCAGCCGGACAGCCGACAATGAGCAGTTCTTC. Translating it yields CASSRTADNEQFF.

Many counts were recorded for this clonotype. The CDR3 spells CASSRDRDEQYF. The CDR3 region has the DNA TGTGCCAGCAGCCGGGACAGGGACGAGCAGTACTTC. The V call is TRBV7-9, the J call TRBJ2-7, with 9 bases lining up with TRBD1. There are 12 residues in the CDR3. Unmatched junction bases numbered 1, after V lost 5 bases and J lost 5 bases. Germline values: CDR1 SEHNR, CDR2 FQNEAQ (reference sequence).

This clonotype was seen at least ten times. This CDR3 is CASSGRGEGSYEQYF. The CDR3, as DNA: TGCGCCAGCAGTGGTAGGGGAGAGGGCTCCTACGAGCAGTACTTC. V usage is TRBV10-1 and J usage is TRBJ2-7; tentatively, D is TRBD1 or TRBD2 (5 bases each). There are 15 residues in the CDR3. Germline lookup yields CDR1 WNHNN and CDR2 SYGVQD (reference sequence). With 4 bases removed from V and 0 bases from J, the gap between germline ends came to 13 bases.

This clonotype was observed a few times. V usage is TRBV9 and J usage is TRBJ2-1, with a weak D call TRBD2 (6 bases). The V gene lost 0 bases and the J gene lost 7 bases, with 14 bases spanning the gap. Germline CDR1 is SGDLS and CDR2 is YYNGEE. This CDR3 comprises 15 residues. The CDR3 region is CASSVGGAGDNEQFF. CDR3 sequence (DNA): TGTGCCAGCAGCGTAGGCGGGGCCGGTGATAATGAGCAGTTCTTC.

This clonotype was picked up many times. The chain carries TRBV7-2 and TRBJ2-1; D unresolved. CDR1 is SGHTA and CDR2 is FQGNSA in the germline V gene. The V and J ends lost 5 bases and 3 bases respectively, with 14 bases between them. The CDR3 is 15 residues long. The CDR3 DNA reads TGTGCCAGCAGCCTATCGGACGGTTACTACAATGAGCAGTTCTTC. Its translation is CASSLSDGYYNEQFF. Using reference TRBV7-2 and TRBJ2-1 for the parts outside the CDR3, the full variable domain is GAGVSQSPSNKVTEKGKDVELRCDPISGHTALYWYRQSLGQGLEFLIYFQGNSAPDKSGLPSDRFSAERTGGSVSTLTIQRTQQEDSAVYLCASSLSDGYYNEQFFGPGTRLTVL.

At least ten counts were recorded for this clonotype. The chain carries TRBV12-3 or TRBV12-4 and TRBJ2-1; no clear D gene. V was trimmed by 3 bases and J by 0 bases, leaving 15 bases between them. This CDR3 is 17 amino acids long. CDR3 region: CASSLPSGVGSYNEQFF. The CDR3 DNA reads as TGTGCCAGCAGTTTGCCGTCTGGCGTCGGCTCCTACAATGAGCAGTTCTTC.

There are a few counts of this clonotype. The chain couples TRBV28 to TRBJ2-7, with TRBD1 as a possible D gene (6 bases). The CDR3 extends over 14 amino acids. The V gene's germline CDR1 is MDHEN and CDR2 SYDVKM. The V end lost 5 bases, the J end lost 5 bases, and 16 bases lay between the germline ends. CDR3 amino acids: CASSLTGLQNEQYF. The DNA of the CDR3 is TGTGCCAGCAGTCTAACAGGGCTCCAGAACGAGCAGTACTTC.

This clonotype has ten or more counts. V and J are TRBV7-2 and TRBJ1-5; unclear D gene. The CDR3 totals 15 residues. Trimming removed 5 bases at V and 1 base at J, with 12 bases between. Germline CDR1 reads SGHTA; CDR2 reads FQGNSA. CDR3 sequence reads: CASSPRVGSNQPQHF. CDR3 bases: TGTGCCAGCAGCCCCCGGGTAGGGAGCAATCAGCCCCAGCATTTT.

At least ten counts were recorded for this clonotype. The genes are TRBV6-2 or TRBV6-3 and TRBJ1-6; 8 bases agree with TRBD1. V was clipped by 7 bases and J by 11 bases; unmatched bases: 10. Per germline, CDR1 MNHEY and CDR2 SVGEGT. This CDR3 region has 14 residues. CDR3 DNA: TGTGCCAGCACCGAGAATACAGGGGGGACACCCCTCCACTTT. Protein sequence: CASTENTGGTPLHF.

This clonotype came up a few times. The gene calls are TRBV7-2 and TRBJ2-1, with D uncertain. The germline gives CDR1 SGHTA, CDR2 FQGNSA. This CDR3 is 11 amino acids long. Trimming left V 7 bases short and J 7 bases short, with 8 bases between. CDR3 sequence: CASNSYNEQFF. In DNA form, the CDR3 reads TGTGCCAGCAATTCGTATAATGAGCAGTTCTTC.

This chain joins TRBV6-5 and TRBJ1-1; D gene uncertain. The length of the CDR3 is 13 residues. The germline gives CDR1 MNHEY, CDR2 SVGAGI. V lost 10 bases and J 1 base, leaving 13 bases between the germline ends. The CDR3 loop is CATSIGPNTEAFF. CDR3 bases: TGTGCCACCTCAATCGGGCCGAACACTGAAGCTTTCTTT.

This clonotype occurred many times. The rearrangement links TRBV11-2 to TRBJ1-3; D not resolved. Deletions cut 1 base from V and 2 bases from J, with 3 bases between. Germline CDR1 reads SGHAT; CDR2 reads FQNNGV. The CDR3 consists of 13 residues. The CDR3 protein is CASSLVAGNTIYF. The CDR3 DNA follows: TGTGCCAGCAGCTTAGTGGCTGGAAACACCATATATTTT.

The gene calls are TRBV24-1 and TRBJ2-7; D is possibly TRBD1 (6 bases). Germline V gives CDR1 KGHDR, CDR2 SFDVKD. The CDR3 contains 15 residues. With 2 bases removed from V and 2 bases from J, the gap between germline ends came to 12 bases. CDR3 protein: CATSDWSGVAYEQYF. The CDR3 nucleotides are TGTGCCACCAGTGATTGGTCAGGGGTGGCCTACGAGCAGTACTTC.

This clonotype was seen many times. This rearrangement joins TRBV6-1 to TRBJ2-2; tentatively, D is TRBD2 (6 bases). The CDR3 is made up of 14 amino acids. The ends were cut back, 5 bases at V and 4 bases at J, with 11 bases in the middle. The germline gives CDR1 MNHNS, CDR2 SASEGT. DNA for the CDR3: TGTGCCAGCAGTCCGGGACTTGGCACCGGGGAGCTGTTTTTT. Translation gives CASSPGLGTGELFF.

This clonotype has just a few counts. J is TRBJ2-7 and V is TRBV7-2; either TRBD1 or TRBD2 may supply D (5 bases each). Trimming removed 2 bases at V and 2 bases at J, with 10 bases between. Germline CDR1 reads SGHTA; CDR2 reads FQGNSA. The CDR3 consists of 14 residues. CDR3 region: CASSLRDHTYEQYF. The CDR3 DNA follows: TGTGCCAGCAGCTTAAGGGACCATACCTACGAGCAGTACTTC.

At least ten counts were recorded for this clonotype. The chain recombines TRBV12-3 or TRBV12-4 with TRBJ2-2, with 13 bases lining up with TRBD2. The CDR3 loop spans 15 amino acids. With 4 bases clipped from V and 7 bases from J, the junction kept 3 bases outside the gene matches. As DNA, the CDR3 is TGTGCCAGCAGTTATGGACTAGCGGGAGACGGGGAGCTGTTTTTT. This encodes CASSYGLAGDGELFF.

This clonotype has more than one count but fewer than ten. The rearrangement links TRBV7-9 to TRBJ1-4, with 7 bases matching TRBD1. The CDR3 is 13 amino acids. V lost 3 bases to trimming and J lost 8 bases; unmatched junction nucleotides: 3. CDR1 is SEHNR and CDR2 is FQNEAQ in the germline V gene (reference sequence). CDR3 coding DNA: TGTGCCAGCAGCTTGGAACAGGGGGAAAAACTGTTTTTT. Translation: CASSLEQGEKLFF.

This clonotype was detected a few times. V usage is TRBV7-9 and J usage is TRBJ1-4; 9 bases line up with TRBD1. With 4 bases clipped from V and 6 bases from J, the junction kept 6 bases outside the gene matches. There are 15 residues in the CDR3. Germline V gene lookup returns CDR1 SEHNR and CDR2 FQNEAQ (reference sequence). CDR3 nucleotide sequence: TGTGCCAGCAGCTCGCCGGGACAGGGACATGAAAAACTGTTTTTT. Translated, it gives CASSSPGQGHEKLFF.

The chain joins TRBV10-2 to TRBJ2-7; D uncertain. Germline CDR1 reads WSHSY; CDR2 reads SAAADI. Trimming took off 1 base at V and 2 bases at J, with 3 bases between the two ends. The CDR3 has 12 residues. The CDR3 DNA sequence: TGCGCCAGCAGTGAGTATACCTACGAGCAGTACTTC. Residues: CASSEYTYEQYF.

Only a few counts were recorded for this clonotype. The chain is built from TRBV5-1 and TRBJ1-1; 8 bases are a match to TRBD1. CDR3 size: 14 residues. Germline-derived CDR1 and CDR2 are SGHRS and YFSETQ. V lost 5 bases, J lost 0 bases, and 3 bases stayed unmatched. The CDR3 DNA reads TGCGCCAGCAGAGAGACAGGGGTGAACACTGAAGCTTTCTTT. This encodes CASRETGVNTEAFF.

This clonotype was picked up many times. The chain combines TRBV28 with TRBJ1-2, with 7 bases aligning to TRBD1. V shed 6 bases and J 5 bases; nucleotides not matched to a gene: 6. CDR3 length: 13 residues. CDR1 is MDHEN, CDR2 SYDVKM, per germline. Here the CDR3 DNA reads TGTGCCAGCAGCCGAGCGGGACAGTATGGCTACACCTTC. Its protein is CASSRAGQYGYTF.

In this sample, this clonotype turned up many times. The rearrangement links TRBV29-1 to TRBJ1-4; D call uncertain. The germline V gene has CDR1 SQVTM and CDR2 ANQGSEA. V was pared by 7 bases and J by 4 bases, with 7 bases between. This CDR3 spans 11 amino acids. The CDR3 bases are TGCAGCGCACGGATTAATGAAAAACTGTTTTTT. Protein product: CSARINEKLFF.